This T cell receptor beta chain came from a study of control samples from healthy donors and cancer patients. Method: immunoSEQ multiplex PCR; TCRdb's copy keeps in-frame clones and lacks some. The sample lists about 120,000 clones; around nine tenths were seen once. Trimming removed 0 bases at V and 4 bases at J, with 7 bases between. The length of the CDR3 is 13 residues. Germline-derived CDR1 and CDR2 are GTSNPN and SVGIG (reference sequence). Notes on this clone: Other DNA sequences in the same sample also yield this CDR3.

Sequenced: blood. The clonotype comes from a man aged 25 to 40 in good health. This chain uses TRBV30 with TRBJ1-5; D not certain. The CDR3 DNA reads TGTGCCTGGAGTGTAGAGGGTAATCAGCCCCAGCATTTT. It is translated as CAWSVEGNQPQHF.